Listed below are T cell receptor beta chains from one sample, sequenced in a study of response to subunit inactivated influenza vaccine. TCRdb re-analysed the RT-PCR reads in MiXCR, keeping a single row per CDR3 protein. The sample has around 500,000 distinct CDR3 sequences, 10% to 11% seen once; the top ten hold roughly 12%. This material consisted of PBMCs from blood, taken 45 days after vaccination. The receptors here all came from a man aged 50-59 years who received an inactivated influenza vaccine. CDR3s include the opening cysteine and the closing phenylalanine or tryptophan.

CDR3aa	v_gene	j_gene	len
CSASFGTYEQYF	TRBV20-1	TRBJ2-7	12
CASSRGLAGVFDEQYF	TRBV6-2/TRBV6-3	TRBJ2-7	16
CASRTSRDRSSYEQYF	TRBV6-2/TRBV6-3	TRBJ2-7	16
CSASDFPRAPGELFF	TRBV20-1	TRBJ2-2	15
CASSPHPGRELRDTQYF	TRBV6-1	TRBJ2-3	17
CASSPTRDRSISTDTQYF	TRBV7-8	TRBJ2-3	18
CASSPGADASYEQYF	TRBV4-2	TRBJ2-7	15
CASSLTGLGYGYTF	TRBV12-3/TRBV12-4	TRBJ1-2	14
CASSERPPRGNQPQHF	TRBV6-1	TRBJ1-5	16
CASLDRTSGTQYF	TRBV19	TRBJ2-5	13
CASSPTRQGGEQFF	TRBV6-1	TRBJ2-1	14
CASSYSGPGSPLHF	TRBV6-2/TRBV6-3	TRBJ1-6	14
CASTHGTGGKEHF	TRBV5-6	TRBJ1-5	13
CASSHSGTGKETQYF	TRBV18	TRBJ2-5	15
CASSRQGTGQPQHF	TRBV12-3/TRBV12-4	TRBJ1-5	14
CASRPLAGGSSYEQYF	TRBV6-2/TRBV6-3	TRBJ2-7	16
CASRATGVEDYGYTF	TRBV28	TRBJ1-2	15
CASSHSGGVYGYTF	TRBV4-1	TRBJ1-2	14
CASSLEGHNTGELFF	TRBV6-4	TRBJ2-2	15
CASSLGPGENEKLFF	TRBV27	TRBJ1-4	15
CSARVGQHNSPLHF	TRBV20-1	TRBJ1-6	14
CASSVGGGRDEQYF	TRBV9	TRBJ2-7	14
CASSESVDEKLFF	TRBV6-5	TRBJ1-4	13
CACGQGNTEAFF	TRBV7-9	TRBJ1-1	12
CASSTGLAASYEQYF	TRBV28	TRBJ2-7	15
CASSLVTGPNYEQYF	TRBV5-1	TRBJ2-7	15
CSVEVSWTGEDEQYF	TRBV29-1	TRBJ2-7	15
CSASDRDKASYEQYF	TRBV20-1	TRBJ2-7	15
CASSHTARGDTQYF	TRBV3-1	TRBJ2-3	14
CSVEIGQVNEKLFF	TRBV29-1	TRBJ1-4	14
CASSFSPGQGVRNGYTF	TRBV12-3/TRBV12-4	TRBJ1-2	17
CASSSPQGFTEAFF	TRBV5-1	TRBJ1-1	14
CASSPPALDTQYF	TRBV18	TRBJ2-3	13
CASSENPIYNSPLHF	TRBV9	TRBJ1-6	15
CASSEANMNTEAFF	TRBV6-1	TRBJ1-1	14
CASTRGLGAGTGELFF	TRBV12-3/TRBV12-4	TRBJ2-2	16
CASSSTGAQPQHF	TRBV13	TRBJ1-5	13
CASGRGHDEQFF	TRBV12-5	TRBJ2-1	12
CATSDWSWGTGELFF	TRBV24-1	TRBJ2-2	15
CSARRGGTVNEKLFF	TRBV20-1	TRBJ1-4	15
CASSLDRGTGGIRNYGYTF	TRBV5-4	TRBJ1-2	19
CASSSDGGRFADTQYF	TRBV7-9	TRBJ2-3	16
CSAHLAGGPTGELFF	TRBV20-1	TRBJ2-2	15
CASSLPGLREGYTF	TRBV28	TRBJ1-2	14
CASGKLVGELFF	TRBV6-2/TRBV6-3	TRBJ2-2	12